This T cell receptor beta chain came from a study of blood T cell repertoires in COVID-19 (dated by TCRdb to the early 2020s). At the level of the whole study: Samples from collaborators originated in the United States, Italy and Spain and spanned both the acute and convalescent phases of COVID-19. The material from the prospective study consisted of cDNA or gDNA derived from T cells, B-cell-depleted T cells, or PBMCs. Deeply sampled blood TCRbeta repertoires from subjects exposed to, actively infected with, or recovered from COVID-19 were included in the dataset. The repertoires were released in a freely available public database meant as a resource for research on the immune response to SARS-CoV-2. Samples were obtained from the ongoing ImmuneRACE study (first 160 participants) and from over 1,000 subjects provided by 6 global collaborators. A de-identified subject ID, COVID-19 status, age in years and sex were almost always included in the sample metadata. HLA class I and class II types, where available, came from metadata supplied by the sample provider rather than from assay-based typing. Study-level results and caveats: Clinical and demographic metadata were provided uncurated, with the amount varying by source and participant.

TCRbeta CDR3 regions were amplified from genomic DNA using the immunoSEQ Assay, a bias-controlled multiplex PCR. In the original analysis: Nucleated cell counts per sample were estimated from amplification of reference gene primers within the assay. To quantify the absolute abundance of each unique TCRbeta CDR3 rearrangement, sequence reads were collapsed and filtered. For each sample, productive Simpson clonality was calculated as the square root of Simpson's diversity index over productive rearrangements. Imported from immuneACCESS, the table was reduced by TCRdb to in-frame sequences with V and J called. These copies leave out some clones; in studies compared against another copy, an unresolved V gene accounts for under half, and the cause of the remainder is not known. The V and J calls and the clone size are those of that table, but D and trimming were determined from the DNA. The sample table holds under 75,000 clones, of which 75% to 80% were seen once. Of the sample, 5.5% to 7% falls within the top ten clones.

A word on this clone: The antigen it recognizes is unknown. No clone much larger than this one lies a single base away; base qualities are absent.

Each collaborating institution followed its own protocols to collect whole blood in K2EDTA tubes. Collaborator samples were shipped for TCRbeta analysis as frozen whole blood, isolated PBMCs, or DNA extracted from either sample type. The CDR3 has 15 amino acids, counting the end cysteine and phenylalanine. The retained sequence is limited to the CDR3, 45 bases, with the frame set at the first base. At the junction V is shortened by 4 bases and J by 4 bases, with 16 bases in between. Based on the germline V gene, the CDR1 and CDR2 sequences are MDHEN and SYDVKM. Sequenced input: peripheral blood. The V and J genes are TRBV28 and TRBJ1-2; a tentative D match to TRBD1 spans 6 bases. The source of this sequence is a woman aged 55-69 years with acute or convalescent COVID-19. The CDR3: CASSSITGRTYGYTF. The DNA is as follows: TGTGCCAGCAGTTCAATAACAGGGCGGACCTATGGCTACACCTTC.